The 30 T cell receptor beta chains presented below share a single source sample, sequenced in a study of blood T cell repertoires in COVID-19. Generated by immunoSEQ multiplex PCR, the TCRdb table keeps only in-frame clones and is missing some. The sample shows more than 300,000 clones, around four fifths of them seen only once. Sequences were obtained from peripheral blood. The receptors were gathered from a woman between 45 and 60 years old with acute or convalescent COVID-19.

V is TRBV6-5 and J is TRBJ2-1, with D possibly TRBD2 on 5 matching bases. The CDR3 runs to 14 residues. CDR1 is MNHEY, CDR2 SVGAGI, per germline. V gave up 6 bases and J gave up 7 bases, with 16 bases separating them. The CDR3 loop reads CASSIAGGLNEQFF. CDR3 sequence (DNA): TGTGCCAGCAGCATCGCCGGCGGGTTGAATGAGCAGTTCTTC.

This chain links TRBV9 with TRBJ2-2, with TRBD2 identical over 13 bases. This CDR3 comprises 18 residues. Germline V CDR1 and CDR2: SGDLS, YYNGEE. V lost 0 bases and J lost 3; bases outside the gene matches: 5. CDR3 sequence reads: CASSVVLAGGPDTGELFF. CDR3 coding DNA: TGTGCCAGCAGCGTAGTACTAGCGGGAGGGCCAGACACCGGGGAGCTGTTTTTT. The full variable domain, its missing parts supplied by reference TRBV9 and TRBJ2-2, is DSGVTQTPKHLITATGQRVTLRCSPRSGDLSVYWYQQSLDQGLQFLIQYYNGEERAKGNILERFSAQQFPDLHSELNLSSLELGDSALYFCASSVVLAGGPDTGELFFGEGSRLTVL.

The chain has TRBV10-3 and TRBJ1-2; 8 bases are shared with TRBD1. Looked up from germline, CDR1 is ENHRY and CDR2 is SYGVKD. Trimming cost V 3 bases and J 0 bases; bases outside gene matches: 6. CDR3 length equals 16 residues. The CDR3 DNA reads as TGTGCCATCAGTGAAGGTCTACAGGGGGCTAACTATGGCTACACCTTC. This encodes CAISEGLQGANYGYTF.

The rearrangement uses TRBV5-6 and TRBJ2-2; TRBD2 is a possible D gene (5 bases). CDR1 and CDR2 from the germline V gene are SGHDT and YYEEEE. V shed 1 base and J shed 5 bases, with 9 bases lying between them. The CDR3 length is 14 residues. In nucleotides, the CDR3 is TGTGCCAGCAGCTTGACGGGAAGGACCGGGGAGCTGTTTTTT. Translation gives CASSLTGRTGELFF.

This chain joins TRBV6-5 and TRBJ2-5, with D maybe TRBD2 (7 bases). The CDR3 extends over 14 amino acids. Germline lookup yields CDR1 MNHEY and CDR2 SVGAGI. V gave up 11 bases and J gave up 4 bases, with 20 bases separating them. This chain's CDR3 is CAGRQGGGRETQYF. The CDR3, as DNA: TGTGCCGGCCGCCAAGGGGGGGGCCGAGAGACCCAGTACTTC.

The chain joins TRBV4-1 to TRBJ1-1, with 7 bases that match TRBD1. From germline, CDR1 is MGHRA and CDR2 YSYEKL. This CDR3 spans 17 amino acids. V shed 0 bases, J shed 5 bases, and the junction held 12 bases outside the gene matches. This CDR3 is CASSQDASGDRWTEAFF. CDR3 DNA: TGCGCCAGCAGCCAAGACGCCTCAGGGGACAGATGGACTGAAGCTTTCTTT.

This chain uses TRBV5-4 with TRBJ2-7; TRBD2 matches 16 bases. V trimming: 6 bases; J trimming: 7 bases; junction bases outside the gene matches: 10. CDR3 length: 16 amino acids. Per the germline V gene, CDR1 is SGHNT and CDR2 is YYREEE (reference sequence). This CDR3 reads CASTKGLAGGVEEQYF. In DNA, the CDR3 is TGTGCCAGCACCAAGGGACTAGCGGGAGGGGTAGAGGAGCAGTACTTC.

In this sample, this clone turned up a few times. The DNA for the CDR3 is TGCGCCAGCAGTTTAACCTCTGGGCGATACGAGCAGTACTTC. This sequence encodes CASSLTSGRYEQYF. J is TRBJ2-7 and V is TRBV5-1, with D hard to call. CDR3 length: 14 amino acids. Germline loops: CDR1 SGHRS, CDR2 YFSETQ. V gave up 5 bases and J gave up 4 bases, with 16 bases separating them.

The chain combines TRBV12-5 with TRBJ1-4, with D unclear. The germline V gene has CDR1 LGHNT and CDR2 FRNRAP. Trimming took 4 bases from V and 4 from J, leaving 10 bases between them. The CDR3 has 14 amino acids. The DNA for the CDR3 is TGTGCTAGTGGTTCCCCTACCTTTAATGAAAAACTGTTTTTT. It codes for CASGSPTFNEKLFF.

The gene calls are TRBV30 and TRBJ1-2; unclear D gene. CDR3 size: 11 residues. V lost 3 bases, J lost 5 bases, and 7 bases lay in between. Germline assignment: CDR1 GTSNPN and CDR2 SVGIG (reference sequence). The chain's CDR3 is CAWRGGYGYTF. As DNA, the CDR3 is TGTGCCTGGAGAGGCGGATATGGCTACACCTTC.

Note on this clone: At one end the junction does not follow the germline gene, possibly because of a read error. J is TRBJ1-1 and V is TRBV30, with TRBD1 matching over 8 bases. CDR1 GTSNPN and CDR2 SVGIG come from the germline V gene (reference sequence). The CDR3 has 12 amino acids. CDR3 loop: CAGDRLKTEAFF. In nucleotides, the CDR3 is TGTGCCGGGGACAGGTTGAAGACTGAAGCTTTCTTT.

V usage is TRBV29-1 and J usage is TRBJ2-2; TRBD2 agrees at 7 bases. The V gene's germline CDR1 is SQVTM and CDR2 ANQGSEA. Trimming removed 8 bases from V and 4 bases from J; junction bases left unmatched: 7. The CDR3 loop spans 13 amino acids. This CDR3 is CSTPGGRTGELFF. The DNA for the CDR3 is TGCAGCACTCCGGGAGGCCGCACCGGGGAGCTGTTTTTT.

V gene TRBV27 combines with J gene TRBJ1-3; 8 bases line up with TRBD1. CDR3 length equals 18 residues. Trimming removed 6 bases from V and 8 bases from J; junction bases left unmatched: 21. CDR1 is MNHEY and CDR2 is SMNVEV in the germline V gene (reference sequence). The CDR3 DNA follows: TGTGCCAGCAGCCCAGGATCCCCGGGACAGGCTCGAGGGGACACCATATATTTT. It yields the protein CASSPGSPGQARGDTIYF.

The chain uses TRBV7-8 and TRBJ2-5; tentative D call: TRBD1 (6 bases). The CDR3 totals 14 residues. V lost 1 base and J 3 bases, leaving 9 bases between the germline ends. Germline V CDR1 and CDR2: SGHVS, FQNEAQ. CDR3 sequence reads: CASSLGYREETQYF. The DNA for the CDR3 is TGTGCCAGCAGCTTAGGGTACAGGGAAGAGACCCAGTACTTC.

This chain joins TRBV12-5 and TRBJ2-3; D may be TRBD1 (5 bases). The CDR3 extends over 14 amino acids. V lost 1 base, J lost 1 base, and 6 bases lay in between. Germline-derived CDR1 and CDR2 are LGHNT and FRNRAP. The CDR3 is CASGLGTRTDTQYF. As DNA, the CDR3 is TGTGCTAGTGGTTTGGGGACACGCACAGATACGCAGTATTTT.

This clone occurred once. The chain has TRBV6-2 or TRBV6-3 and TRBJ2-7; 7 nucleotides agree with TRBD2. The trim removed 5 bases at V and 2 bases at J, leaving 6 bases unmatched. CDR3 length: 14 residues. Germline CDR1 reads MNHEY; CDR2 reads SVGEGT. The CDR3 nucleotides are TGTGCCAGCAGTCCCCCCGGGAGGACCTACGAGCAGTACTTC. Translation gives CASSPPGRTYEQYF.

This clone was seen once. The chain employs TRBV6-6 and TRBJ2-3, with D maybe TRBD2 (6 bases). The length of the CDR3 is 15 residues. CDR1 and CDR2 (germline): MNHNY, SVGAGI (reference sequence). The germline V and J ends were trimmed by 4 bases and 1 base, with 12 bases remaining between them. CDR3 residues: CASSLLDYGTDTQYF. The CDR3 DNA sequence: TGTGCCAGCAGTTTACTGGACTACGGCACAGATACGCAGTATTTT.

The chain uses TRBV24-1 and TRBJ2-3; maybe TRBD1 (6 bases). Trimming cost V 7 bases and J 5 bases, with 12 bases left between them. The CDR3 has 13 residues. Germline loops: CDR1 KGHDR, CDR2 SFDVKD. The CDR3 is CATSRGREDTQYF. Written as DNA, the CDR3 is TGTGCCACCAGCAGGGGAAGGGAAGATACGCAGTATTTT.

The V and J genes are TRBV7-9 and TRBJ1-5; 10 bases agree with TRBD1. J was trimmed by 4 bases and V by 5 bases; bases with no gene match: 5. Germline V CDR1 and CDR2: SEHNR, FQNEAQ (reference sequence). This CDR3 contains 15 residues. CDR3: CASSPGTGVNQPQHF. CDR3 nucleotide sequence: TGTGCCAGCAGCCCCGGGACAGGGGTTAATCAGCCCCAGCATTTT.

The chain employs TRBV6-1 and TRBJ2-1; TRBD1 agrees at 8 bases. Germline CDR1 MNHNS, CDR2 SASEGT. V lost 6 bases and J lost 1; bases outside the gene matches: 2. The CDR3 extends over 14 amino acids. CDR3 sequence (DNA): TGTGCCAGCAGCCGACAGGGGTCCTACAATGAGCAGTTCTTC. The encoded protein is CASSRQGSYNEQFF.

The CDR3 here is CASKRDNYEQYF. In DNA form, the CDR3 reads TGTGCCAGCAAAAGGGACAACTACGAGCAGTACTTC. The genes are TRBV7-9 and TRBJ2-7, with a weak D call TRBD1 (6 bases). V gave up 7 bases and J gave up 3 bases, with 10 bases separating them. Looked up from germline, CDR1 is SEHNR and CDR2 is FQNEAQ (reference sequence). This CDR3 is built from 12 residues. The whole variable domain, filled in from reference TRBV7-9 and TRBJ2-7, reads DTGVSQNPRHKITKRGQNVTFRCDPISEHNRLYWYRQTLGQGPEFLTYFQNEAQLEKSRLLSDRFSAERPKGSFSTLEIQRTEQGDSAMYLCASKRDNYEQYFGPGTRLTVT.

This chain joins TRBV11-3 and TRBJ2-1; D remains ambiguous. The CDR3 is made up of 15 amino acids. The germline V gene encodes CDR1 SGHNT and CDR2 YENEEA. V gave up 3 bases and J gave up 1 base, with 10 bases separating them. CDR3 DNA: TGTGCCAGCAGCTTTGGTGGCTCTTCCTACAATGAGCAGTTCTTC. Its protein is CASSFGGSSYNEQFF.

The chain employs TRBV19 and TRBJ1-5; D gene unclear. Germline V gene lookup returns CDR1 LNHDA and CDR2 SQIVND (reference sequence). The length of the CDR3 is 15 residues. Trimming stripped 0 bases from V and 5 bases from J, with 11 bases between. CDR3 DNA: TGTGCCAGTAGTATAGATCAGGTGAGGGATCAGCCCCAGCATTTT. Translating gives CASSIDQVRDQPQHF. Complete variable domain (other parts from reference TRBV19 and TRBJ1-5): DGGITQSPKYLFRKEGQNVTLSCEQNLNHDAMYWYRQDPGQGLRLIYYSQIVNDFQKGDIAEGYSVSREKKESFPLTVTSAQKNPTAFYLCASSIDQVRDQPQHFGDGTRLSIL.

This clone came up a few times. CDR3 loop: CASSLLPGTNEKLFF. CDR3 nucleotides: TGTGCCAGCAGTTTACTCCCAGGAACTAATGAAAAACTGTTTTTT. This sequence joins TRBV27 and TRBJ1-4; the D is unclear. Germline V gene lookup returns CDR1 MNHEY and CDR2 SMNVEV (reference sequence). This CDR3 contains 15 residues. V lost 2 bases to trimming and J lost 1 base, with 8 bases between them.

The V call is TRBV30, the J call TRBJ2-3; 9 bases agree with TRBD2. CDR3 length: 15 residues. V shed 7 bases and J 1 base; nucleotides not matched to a gene: 9. The germline V gene has CDR1 GTSNPN and CDR2 SVGIG (reference sequence). The CDR3 loop reads CASSWASGGTDTQYF. The CDR3 nucleotides read TGTGCCTCCTCCTGGGCTAGCGGGGGCACAGATACGCAGTATTTT.

The rearrangement uses TRBV7-9 and TRBJ1-6, with D possibly being TRBD1 (6 bases). V shed 4 bases and J shed 10 bases, with 14 bases lying between them. The CDR3 contains 14 residues. Germline V gene data show CDR1 as SEHNR and CDR2 as FQNEAQ (reference sequence). In DNA, the CDR3 is TGTGCCAGCAGCTCCACAGGGCGAGAGTCACCCCTCCACTTT. This encodes CASSSTGRESPLHF.

Of note for this clone: In the same sample, other DNA sequences code for this CDR3. The J gene is TRBJ1-6, the V gene TRBV4-2; D remains ambiguous. V gave up 0 bases and J gave up 12 bases, with 9 bases separating them. Germline V gene sequence: CDR1 LGHNA, CDR2 YNFKEQ. CDR3 length: 13 amino acids. CDR3 in DNA: TGTGCCAGCAGCCAAGAAGGCGGTAGACCCCTCCACTTT. As protein: CASSQEGGRPLHF.

This chain links TRBV5-1 with TRBJ2-1; 9 positions agree with TRBD2. The ends lost 2 bases at V and 4 bases at J; junction bases unmatched: 10. CDR1 SGHRS and CDR2 YFSETQ come from the germline V gene. There are 17 residues in the CDR3. In DNA, the CDR3 is TGCGCCAGCAGCTTCCTCCCTAGCGGGATTATATACAATGAGCAGTTCTTC. This sequence encodes CASSFLPSGIIYNEQFF.

The chain joins TRBV5-1 to TRBJ2-5; 8 positions match TRBD1. The CDR3 is 14 amino acids. CDR1 SGHRS and CDR2 YFSETQ come from the germline V gene. Trimming cost V 0 bases and J 5 bases; bases outside gene matches: 3. The CDR3 region is CASSLGTGYETQYF. As DNA, the CDR3 is TGCGCCAGCAGCTTGGGGACAGGGTATGAGACCCAGTACTTC.

The CDR3 reads CASRPGPAGETQYF. The CDR3 DNA is TGTGCCAGCAGGCCCGGCCCTGCGGGGGAGACCCAGTACTTC. The chain is built from TRBV11-2 and TRBJ2-5; perhaps TRBD2 as D (6 bases). CDR1 and CDR2 from the germline V gene are SGHAT and FQNNGV. With 6 bases removed from V and 5 bases from J, the gap between germline ends came to 16 bases. The CDR3 covers 14 residues.